The 5 T cell receptor beta chains below were found in one sample sequenced in a study of T cell responses to AZD1222 COVID-19 vaccine. Using immunoSEQ multiplex PCR, the repertoire was profiled, and TCRdb retains in-frame clones only, with some absent. The sample lists 130,000 to 150,000 clones, 85% to 95% seen once, with about 3% in the top ten. Here the sequenced sample was peripheral blood, taken on day 0 of MenACWY control vaccination. The receptors shown here come from an adult in good health.

V is TRBV7-2 and J is TRBJ1-5; TRBD1 matches at 7 bases. Per germline, CDR1 SGHTA and CDR2 FQGNSA. V gave up 5 bases and J gave up 7 bases; unmatched junction bases: 11. The CDR3 consists of 15 residues. The CDR3 nucleotides read TGTGCCAGCAGCCCTTGGGGGACAGCTAACCAGCCCCAGCATTTT. It specifies CASSPWGTANQPQHF. Based on the CDR3 plus reference TRBV7-2 and TRBJ1-5, the full variable domain is GAGVSQSPSNKVTEKGKDVELRCDPISGHTALYWYRQSLGQGLEFLIYFQGNSAPDKSGLPSDRFSAERTGGSVSTLTIQRTQQEDSAVYLCASSPWGTANQPQHFGDGTRLSIL.

V usage is TRBV29-1 and J usage is TRBJ2-7; D might be TRBD1 (7 bases). V was shortened by 6 bases and J by 6 bases, with 18 bases between the two germline ends. The CDR3 is made up of 13 amino acids. CDR1 SQVTM and CDR2 ANQGSEA come from the germline V gene. CDR3 sequence (DNA): TGCAGCGTGGAGGGACAGCTCCTAGGCGAGCAGTACTTC. Translating gives CSVEGQLLGEQYF.

This rearrangement joins TRBV15 to TRBJ1-2, with TRBD1 matching 7 bases. Trimming removed 1 base from V and 8 bases from J; junction bases left unmatched: 13. The CDR3 has 16 amino acids. From germline, CDR1 is LNHNV and CDR2 YYDKDF (reference sequence). CDR3 coding DNA: TGTGCCACCAGCAGAGGACAGGGAAACGTATATGTCGGCTACACCTTC. Protein product: CATSRGQGNVYVGYTF.

The chain has TRBV24-1 and TRBJ2-2; TRBD2 might be the D (7 bases). Trimming pared 3 bases from V and 3 bases from J, leaving 19 bases between. Germline CDR1 and CDR2: KGHDR and SFDVKD. The CDR3 loop spans 18 amino acids. The chain's CDR3 is CATSDPRGANGDTGELFF. Written as DNA, the CDR3 is TGTGCCACCAGTGATCCCCGGGGGGCCAACGGGGACACCGGGGAGCTGTTTTTT.

The table lists this clone with a count of one. The chain links TRBV5-4 to TRBJ1-1; TRBD1 matches at 8 bases. The germline V gene has CDR1 SGHNT and CDR2 YYREEE (reference sequence). This CDR3 comprises 15 residues. V was clipped by 3 bases and J by 6 bases; unmatched bases: 10. CDR3 sequence (DNA): TGTGCCAGCAGCTGGGGGTTCAGGGGGCAAGCTGAAGCTTTCTTT. Its translation: CASSWGFRGQAEAFF.